These 21 T cell receptor beta chains were all obtained from the same sample, sequenced in a study of CD8 T cells in ankylosing spondylitis. TCRdb reprocessed the 5' RACE reads with MiXCR, giving one entry per CDR3 protein. This sample yields around 160,000 distinct CDR3 sequences, of which 11% are seen a single time; almost 30% belongs to the top ten. The sequenced sample consisted of blood, either unsorted or a sorted T cell fraction (not recorded which). Receptor source: a male donor with ankylosing spondylitis or in good health (not recorded which).

The chain employs TRBV5-1 and TRBJ2-5, with D possibly matching TRBD2 (5 bases). This CDR3 is 14 amino acids long. Germline V gene lookup returns CDR1 SGHRS and CDR2 YFSETQ. V shed 3 bases and J shed 1 base, with 10 bases lying between them. The CDR3 protein is CASSSVLGQETQYF. CDR3 nucleotides: TGCGCCAGCAGCTCGGTACTAGGCCAAGAGACCCAGTACTTC. Full variable domain (missing parts from reference TRBV5-1 and TRBJ2-5): KAGVTQTPRYLIKTRGQQVTLSCSPISGHRSVSWYQQTPGQGLQFLFEYFSETQRNKGNFPGRFSGRQFSNSRSEMNVSTLELGDSALYLCASSSVLGQETQYFGPGTRLLVL.

This clonotype has only a few counts. In DNA form, the CDR3 reads TGTGCCAGCAGCTTCCCACAGGGGGCAGAAGGCACAGATACGCAGTATTTT. Protein sequence: CASSFPQGAEGTDTQYF. The chain carries TRBV7-9 and TRBJ2-3; 9 bases are a match to TRBD1. Germline loops: CDR1 SEHNR, CDR2 FQNEAQ (reference sequence). This CDR3 is built from 17 residues. The V gene end was trimmed by 3 bases and the J gene end by 1 base; junction bases not matched to a gene: 8.

The rearrangement links TRBV7-2 to TRBJ2-7; maybe TRBD2 (5 bases). The CDR3 extends over 15 amino acids. Germline assignment: CDR1 SGHTA and CDR2 FQGNSA. The V end was cut by 1 base, the J end by 5 bases, with 15 bases between. The CDR3 region has the DNA TGTGCCAGCAGCTTAGACGCCCGGGAATCGAACGAGCAGTACTTC. Translation gives CASSLDARESNEQYF.

This clonotype was seen repeatedly, ten times or more. The chain is built from TRBV20-1 and TRBJ1-2; 7 nucleotides agree with TRBD1. This CDR3 is built from 13 residues. Germline CDR1 and CDR2: DFQATT and SNEGSKA (reference sequence). The trim removed 4 bases at V and 6 bases at J, leaving 8 bases unmatched. The chain's CDR3 is CSATPTGRDGYTF. In nucleotides, the CDR3 is TGCAGTGCTACTCCGACAGGGCGGGATGGCTACACCTTC.

This clonotype was seen at least ten times. CDR3 sequence reads: CASSEYLSGRLYNEQFF. The CDR3 DNA follows: TGTGCCAGCAGTGAATACCTCAGTGGGAGGCTCTACAATGAGCAGTTCTTC. This chain links TRBV25-1 with TRBJ2-1; D is perhaps TRBD2 (6 bases). The length of the CDR3 is 17 residues. The V gene's germline CDR1 is MGHDK and CDR2 SYGVNS. Deletions cut 0 bases from V and 3 bases from J, with 15 bases between. The variable domain in full, with the rest retrieved from reference TRBV25-1 and TRBJ2-1, is EADIYQTPRYLVIGTGKKITLECSQTMGHDKMYWYQQDPGMELHLIHYSYGVNSTEKGDLSSESTVSRIRTEHFPLTLESARPSHTSQYLCASSEYLSGRLYNEQFFGPGTRLTVL.

This clonotype occurred many times. The chain joins TRBV5-1 to TRBJ1-4; the D gene is possibly TRBD1 (6 bases). The V gene's germline CDR1 is SGHRS and CDR2 YFSETQ. V lost 3 bases to trimming and J lost 2 bases, with 14 bases between them. The CDR3 loop spans 16 amino acids. The CDR3 region is CASSSSGVGTNEKLFF. DNA of the CDR3: TGCGCCAGCAGCTCATCAGGGGTGGGGACTAATGAAAAACTGTTTTTT.

A few counts support this clonotype. DNA of the CDR3: TGCGCCAGCAGTCACGCGAATAGCACAGATACGCAGTATTTT. As protein: CASSHANSTDTQYF. The V gene is TRBV23-1, the J gene TRBJ2-3; the D is unclear. TRBV23-1 counts as an open reading frame of uncertain function. The CDR3 totals 14 residues. The V end lost 3 bases, the J end lost 0 bases, and 7 bases lay between the germline ends.

In this sample, this clonotype turned up many times. The chain is built from TRBV6-6 and TRBJ2-5; 8 bases agree with TRBD1. V lost 7 bases and J lost 11; bases outside the gene matches: 6. The CDR3 is made up of 11 amino acids. CDR1 is MNHNY and CDR2 is SVGAGI in the germline V gene (reference sequence). CDR3 DNA sequence: TGTGCCAGCACTACAGGGGGACCACAGTACTTC. This translates into CASTTGGPQYF.

Turning to this clonotype: A much larger clone is a single base away; this may be a read error. This sequence joins TRBV29-1 and TRBJ1-1; D is possibly TRBD1 (5 bases). The CDR3 contains 13 residues. Looked up from germline, CDR1 is SQVTM and CDR2 is ANQGSEA. The CDR3 nucleotides read TGCAGCGTGATTTCAAATTCGGACACTGCAGCTTTCTTT. This translates into CSVISNSDTAAFF.

This clonotype has a handful of counts. The chain uses TRBV18 and TRBJ2-5; 7 bases are a match to TRBD2. The V segment lost 6 bases and the J segment 5 bases; nucleotides outside the gene matches: 6. In germline, CDR1 is KGHSH, CDR2 LQKENI. This CDR3 region has 13 residues. CDR3 sequence reads: CASSPTSMETQYF. CDR3 DNA: TGTGCCAGCTCCCCGACTAGCATGGAGACCCAGTACTTC. Full variable domain (rest looked up from reference TRBV18 and TRBJ2-5): NAGVMQNPRHLVRRRGQEARLRCSPMKGHSHVYWYRQLPEEGLKFMVYLQKENIIDESGMPKERFSAEFPKEGPSILRIQQVVRGDSAAYFCASSPTSMETQYFGPGTRLLVL.

This clonotype was counted many times. The chain uses TRBV5-1 and TRBJ2-5; a weak D match, TRBD2 (5 bases). This CDR3 has 15 amino acids. Between the trimmed V and J ends, which lost 2 bases and 3 bases, there was a span of 14 bases. CDR1 is SGHRS and CDR2 is YFSETQ in the germline V gene. CDR3 residues: CASSFGVGVEETQYF. In nucleotides, the CDR3 is TGCGCCAGCAGCTTCGGGGTGGGAGTAGAAGAGACCCAGTACTTC.

This clonotype was seen at least ten times. The chain links TRBV12-3 or TRBV12-4 to TRBJ2-1; 12 nucleotides agree with TRBD2. There are 14 residues in the CDR3. J was trimmed by 7 bases and V by 5 bases; bases with no gene match: 3. The CDR3 reads CASSRLAGDNEQFF. The CDR3 DNA reads TGTGCCAGCAGTAGACTAGCGGGAGATAATGAGCAGTTCTTC.

This clonotype appeared many times. The chain couples TRBV5-1 to TRBJ2-1; D is perhaps TRBD1 or TRBD2 (5 bases each). This CDR3 spans 15 amino acids. The V gene lost 4 bases and the J gene lost 9 bases, with 20 bases spanning the gap. CDR1 and CDR2 from the germline V gene are SGHRS and YFSETQ. DNA of the CDR3: TGCGCCAGCAGCCCGGGGACCATCAACAACGGTGAGCAGTTCTTC. This sequence encodes CASSPGTINNGEQFF.

CDR3 in amino acids: CASSFIGGGGRDTQYF. CDR3 DNA sequence: TGTGCCAGCAGCTTCATTGGGGGCGGGGGTAGAGATACGCAGTATTTT. The chain combines TRBV7-9 with TRBJ2-3; the D gene is possibly TRBD2 (7 bases). Germline V gene sequence: CDR1 SEHNR, CDR2 FQNEAQ (reference sequence). The V and J ends lost 3 bases and 5 bases respectively, with 18 bases between them. The CDR3 runs to 16 residues.

The chain joins TRBV20-1 to TRBJ1-2, with D unresolved. Per the germline V gene, CDR1 is DFQATT and CDR2 is SNEGSKA (reference sequence). The V and J ends lost 1 base and 7 bases respectively, with 10 bases between them. CDR3 length: 12 amino acids. CDR3 region: CSARVVNVGYTF. The DNA of the CDR3 is TGCAGTGCTAGAGTTGTGAACGTTGGCTACACCTTC.

This clonotype was counted only a few times. The chain combines TRBV12-3 or TRBV12-4 with TRBJ2-5; 7 bases are a match to TRBD2. The CDR3 extends over 15 amino acids. The junction had 7 bases not matched to a gene; V was cut back by 1 base and J by 5 bases. CDR3: CASSLGTSVRETQYF. CDR3 nucleotides: TGTGCCAGCAGTTTAGGAACTAGCGTAAGGGAGACCCAGTACTTC.

The V and J genes are TRBV7-7 and TRBJ2-1; 12 nucleotides line up with TRBD2. Germline V gives CDR1 SSHAT, CDR2 FNYEAQ (reference sequence). Unmatched junction bases numbered 7, after V lost 2 bases and J lost 14 bases. The CDR3 runs 14 residues. CDR3 nucleotide sequence: TGTGCCAGCAGCTTAAGACTAGCGGGGGCTAGGGAGTTCTTC. This sequence encodes CASSLRLAGAREFF.

CDR3 nucleotide sequence: TGTGCCAGCAGCTTGACCGGGGAAGGAACAGATACGCAGTATTTT. Translation: CASSLTGEGTDTQYF. The chain has TRBV5-5 and TRBJ2-3, with D possibly TRBD2 on 5 matching bases. Germline V gives CDR1 SGHKS, CDR2 YYEKEE (reference sequence). The CDR3 length is 15 residues. The ends were cut back, 1 base at V and 3 bases at J, with 12 bases in the middle.

This clonotype was seen ten or more times. This sequence joins TRBV20-1 and TRBJ1-3, with D hard to call. V was pared by 0 bases and J by 0 bases, with 6 bases between. CDR1 is DFQATT, CDR2 SNEGSKA, per germline (reference sequence). The length of the CDR3 is 14 residues. CDR3 in DNA: TGCAGTGCTAGAGAACAGAACTCTGGAAACACCATATATTTT. It specifies CSAREQNSGNTIYF.

This clonotype was counted many times. The CDR3 protein is CSVSEGGSSYEQYF. The CDR3, as DNA: TGCAGCGTTTCGGAAGGAGGTTCCTCCTACGAGCAGTACTTC. The genes are TRBV29-1 and TRBJ2-7; weak D call: TRBD2 (5 bases). The CDR3 runs to 14 residues. Germline lookup yields CDR1 SQVTM and CDR2 ANQGSEA. V was pared by 5 bases and J by 0 bases, with 14 bases between.

The V call is TRBV7-9, the J call TRBJ2-7; 8 bases fit TRBD2. This CDR3 region has 17 residues. CDR1 and CDR2 from the germline V gene are SEHNR and FQNEAQ (reference sequence). Losses at the gene ends were 5 bases for V and 5 bases for J; bases not matched to a gene: 17. CDR3 sequence: CASSDTLSSGTSNEQYF. As DNA, the CDR3 is TGTGCCAGCAGCGATACCCTTTCATCCGGGACTAGTAACGAGCAGTACTTC.